The next 30 T cell receptor beta chains were all read from a single sample in a study of blood T cell repertoires in COVID-19. Only in-frame clones appear in the TCRdb table, and some are missing; sequencing was by immunoSEQ multiplex PCR. Among 150,000 or so clones listed, 70% to 80% were seen once. The sequencing input was peripheral blood. The receptors were sampled from a woman aged 70-85 years with COVID-19, enrolled during active disease.

V and J are TRBV29-1 and TRBJ1-2, with a tentative D call TRBD1 (5 bases). The V end lost 4 bases, the J end lost 4 bases, and 10 bases lay between the germline ends. The CDR3 has 12 amino acids. Germline V gene lookup returns CDR1 SQVTM and CDR2 ANQGSEA. The CDR3: CSVGGGTYGYTF. CDR3 DNA sequence: TGCAGCGTTGGGGGAGGGACCTATGGCTACACCTTC.

The chain uses TRBV6-2 or TRBV6-3 and TRBJ2-1; TRBD1 matches 8 bases. CDR1 is MNHEY, CDR2 SVGEGT, per germline. V lost 5 bases, J lost 4 bases, and 4 bases stayed unmatched. This CDR3 is 14 amino acids long. CDR3 loop: CASSPRQGYNEQFF. CDR3 sequence (DNA): TGTGCCAGCAGTCCCCGACAGGGGTACAATGAGCAGTTCTTC.

CDR3 in DNA: TGCGCCAGCAGCTCCCAGGGTTACGAGCAGTACTTC. Amino acid sequence: CASSSQGYEQYF. The J gene is TRBJ2-7, the V gene TRBV5-1; tentative D call: TRBD1 (5 bases). The CDR3 extends over 12 amino acids. The V and J ends lost 3 bases and 4 bases respectively, with 8 bases between them. Germline V gene data show CDR1 as SGHRS and CDR2 as YFSETQ.

This clone was recorded only once. The chain combines TRBV9 with TRBJ1-1; 8 nucleotides align to TRBD1. This CDR3 contains 16 residues. Germline V lookup: CDR1 SGDLS, CDR2 YYNGEE. The V segment lost 3 bases and the J segment 1 base; nucleotides outside the gene matches: 8. The CDR3 DNA sequence: TGTGCCAGCAGCGCAACATCTACAGGGGGGAACACTGAAGCTTTCTTT. It translates to CASSATSTGGNTEAFF.

The CDR3 nucleotides are TGTGCCAGCAGCCAAGTGCAGGGCATGAGCTACGAGCAGTACTTC. Translated, it gives CASSQVQGMSYEQYF. V is TRBV4-2 and J is TRBJ2-7, with a possible D match to TRBD1 (5 bases). V shed 1 base and J shed 3 bases, with 13 bases lying between them. The CDR3 is 15 amino acids. Germline V CDR1 and CDR2: LGHNA, YNFKEQ.

The chain joins TRBV28 to TRBJ2-5, with D perhaps matching TRBD2 (5 bases). The CDR3 runs 14 residues. Germline lookup yields CDR1 MDHEN and CDR2 SYDVKM. Between the trimmed V and J ends, which lost 9 bases and 4 bases, there was a span of 18 bases. This chain's CDR3 is CASSTVGSGETQYF. CDR3 nucleotides: TGTGCCAGTTCGACCGTGGGGAGTGGAGAGACCCAGTACTTC.

V is TRBV18 and J is TRBJ1-1; no firm D call. The CDR3 length is 13 residues. V lost 1 base and J 6 bases, leaving 9 bases between the germline ends. CDR1 KGHSH and CDR2 LQKENI come from the germline V gene. The CDR3 sequence is CASSPRGEAEAFF. As DNA, the CDR3 is TGTGCCAGCTCACCACGGGGAGAGGCTGAAGCTTTCTTT.

The chain couples TRBV18 to TRBJ2-7; D call uncertain. The CDR3 totals 13 residues. Germline V CDR1 and CDR2: KGHSH, LQKENI. Trimming removed 4 bases from V and 7 bases from J, with 14 bases in between. In nucleotides, the CDR3 is TGTGCCAGCTCACAAGTTGGGTGGCGGGAGCAGTACTTC. Translating it yields CASSQVGWREQYF.

The chain has TRBV19 and TRBJ1-2, with 9 bases that match TRBD1. This CDR3 is built from 14 residues. The V gene's germline CDR1 is LNHDA and CDR2 SQIVND (reference sequence). After removal of 7 bases from V and 3 bases from J, the junction contained 6 bases not matched to a gene. This CDR3 is CASTSTGGDYGYTF. DNA of the CDR3: TGTGCCAGTACTTCAACAGGGGGCGACTATGGCTACACCTTC.

This clone has just one count. The rearrangement joins TRBV3-1 (or the pseudogene TRBV3-2) to TRBJ1-6; TRBD1 matches at 9 bases. Germline V gene lookup returns CDR1 LGHDT and CDR2 YNNKEL (reference sequence). V shed 0 bases and J 14 bases; nucleotides not matched to a gene: 5. The CDR3 covers 14 residues. The CDR3 here is CASSQEGQGLSLHF. In DNA, the CDR3 is TGTGCCAGCAGCCAAGAGGGACAGGGCTTATCCCTCCACTTT.

This clone came up once. The CDR3: CAISGTGRLYTEAFF. The CDR3 nucleotides are TGTGCCATCAGTGGGACAGGGAGGCTCTACACTGAAGCTTTCTTT. The V gene is TRBV10-3, the J gene TRBJ1-1, with 8 bases fitting TRBD1. From germline, CDR1 is ENHRY and CDR2 SYGVKD. Unmatched junction bases numbered 7, after V lost 4 bases and J lost 3 bases. This CDR3 contains 15 residues.

This sequence joins TRBV5-6 and TRBJ1-4; TRBD1 matches 9 bases. This CDR3 has 14 residues. Trimming at V came to 5 bases and at J to 7 bases, leaving 6 bases not matched to a gene. The germline CDR1 and CDR2 sequences are SGHDT and YYEEEE. The CDR3 nucleotides read TGTGCCAGCAGTCCCTGGGACAGGGCTGAAAAACTGTTTTTT. Translated, it gives CASSPWDRAEKLFF.

This rearrangement joins TRBV7-2 to TRBJ2-4, with D maybe TRBD1 (5 bases). The CDR3 contains 15 residues. Germline loops: CDR1 SGHTA, CDR2 FQGNSA. Trimming stripped 3 bases from V and 0 bases from J, with 9 bases between. This CDR3 is CASSLGQGAKNIQYF. The CDR3 nucleotides read TGTGCCAGCAGCTTGGGGCAAGGAGCCAAAAACATTCAGTACTTC.

The chain couples TRBV5-1 to TRBJ2-7; TRBD1 aligns across 9 bases. Trimming removed 3 bases from V and 5 bases from J; junction bases left unmatched: 3. The CDR3 runs 13 residues. Per the germline V gene, CDR1 is SGHRS and CDR2 is YFSETQ. DNA for the CDR3: TGCGCCAGCAGCTCGGGACAGGGCCACGAGCAGTACTTC. This gives the protein CASSSGQGHEQYF.

The chain links TRBV2 to TRBJ1-2, with a weak D call TRBD1 (6 bases). V was pared by 5 bases and J by 4 bases, with 11 bases between. This CDR3 is built from 13 residues. Germline V gene sequence: CDR1 SNHLY, CDR2 FYNNEI. In nucleotides, the CDR3 is TGTGCCAGCAGTCCCGGACAGCTCTATGGCTACACCTTC. This codes for CASSPGQLYGYTF.

The chain uses TRBV11-2 and TRBJ2-4, with 7 bases aligning to TRBD2. Unmatched junction bases numbered 6, after V lost 2 bases and J lost 5 bases. From germline, CDR1 is SGHAT and CDR2 FQNNGV. The CDR3 is 15 amino acids. This CDR3 is CASSLMGGDQNIQYF. CDR3 DNA: TGTGCCAGCAGCTTAATGGGAGGGGATCAAAACATTCAGTACTTC. Together with reference TRBV11-2 and TRBJ2-4, the CDR3 gives the full variable domain: EAGVAQSPRYKIIEKRQSVAFWCNPISGHATLYWYQQILGQGPKLLIQFQNNGVVDDSQLPKDRFSAERLKGVDSTLKIQPAKLEDSAVYLCASSLMGGDQNIQYFGAGTRLSVL.

The genes are TRBV6-5 and TRBJ2-5; D remains unclear. CDR3 length equals 11 residues. Germline CDR1 reads MNHEY; CDR2 reads SVGAGI. V gave up 8 bases and J gave up 0 bases, with 4 bases separating them. In DNA form, the CDR3 reads TGTGCCAGCGGCTACCAAGAGACCCAGTACTTC. Its protein is CASGYQETQYF.

The rearrangement joins TRBV7-9 to TRBJ2-7, with TRBD2 identical over 7 bases. V gave up 4 bases and J gave up 3 bases; unmatched junction bases: 9. The CDR3 is made up of 15 amino acids. Germline V lookup: CDR1 SEHNR, CDR2 FQNEAQ (reference sequence). CDR3 region: CASSSTDREVYEQYF. The CDR3 region has the DNA TGTGCCAGCAGCTCGACCGACCGGGAGGTCTACGAGCAGTACTTC.

The chain recombines TRBV7-9 with TRBJ2-1, with 7 nucleotides matching TRBD2. Germline V lookup: CDR1 SEHNR, CDR2 FQNEAQ (reference sequence). The V segment lost 5 bases and the J segment 9 bases; nucleotides outside the gene matches: 4. The CDR3 sequence is 12 residues long. The CDR3 region has the DNA TGTGCCAGCAGCCTAGGGGAGGGTGAGCAGTTCTTC. Its translation is CASSLGEGEQFF.

The chain combines TRBV7-3 with TRBJ2-3, with 11 bases identical to TRBD2. V shed 5 bases and J 1 base; nucleotides not matched to a gene: 8. There are 17 residues in the CDR3. Germline CDR1 and CDR2: SGHTA and FQGTGA. CDR3 nucleotide sequence: TGTGCCAGCAGCCCCGGGACTAGCGGACCTCGCACAGATACGCAGTATTTT. Its protein product is CASSPGTSGPRTDTQYF.

This clone has more than one count but fewer than ten. The CDR3: CASSSGGAKNEQFF. The DNA for the CDR3 is TGTGCCAGCAGTTCGGGGGGGGCCAAAAATGAGCAGTTCTTC. This chain uses TRBV11-3 with TRBJ2-1; 8 bases align to TRBD2. The CDR3 sequence is 14 residues long. V lost 6 bases, J lost 7 bases, and 8 bases stayed unmatched. Germline CDR1 and CDR2: SGHNT and YENEEA.

There are a few counts of this clone. V and J are TRBV2 and TRBJ1-1; TRBD1 matches 7 bases. The CDR3 is 13 residues long. The J segment lost 6 bases and the V segment lost 3 bases, leaving 4 bases of the junction unmatched. Germline V gene sequence: CDR1 SNHLY, CDR2 FYNNEI. DNA of the CDR3: TGTGCCAGCAGTGACAGGGGGGTGGCTGAAGCTTTCTTT. It encodes CASSDRGVAEAFF.

This sequence joins TRBV10-3 and TRBJ2-1; 8 bases match TRBD2. Looked up from germline, CDR1 is ENHRY and CDR2 is SYGVKD. The CDR3 totals 14 residues. Trimming took 7 bases from V and 9 from J; bases not matched to a gene: 11. The CDR3 region has the DNA TGTGCCATCACCCCCGCCGCGGGGGGCTTTGAGCAGTTCTTC. This gives the protein CAITPAAGGFEQFF.

This sequence joins TRBV28 and TRBJ2-7, with TRBD1 as a possible D gene (5 bases). Per the germline V gene, CDR1 is MDHEN and CDR2 is SYDVKM. V lost 7 bases and J lost 2, with 15 bases in between. This CDR3 has 14 amino acids. Written as DNA, the CDR3 is TGTGCCAGCAAGGGGCGAGTATCCACCTACGAGCAGTACTTC. Protein: CASKGRVSTYEQYF.

DNA of the CDR3: TGTGCCAGCAGTGAACGGCTTTCGGGACAGGGGCAACGTGGCTACACCTTC. It yields the protein CASSERLSGQGQRGYTF. The chain is built from TRBV2 and TRBJ1-2; 10 bases are shared with TRBD1. V shed 2 bases, J shed 7 bases, and the junction held 13 bases outside the gene matches. Germline-derived CDR1 and CDR2 are SNHLY and FYNNEI. The CDR3 totals 17 residues. Full variable domain (missing parts from reference TRBV2 and TRBJ1-2): EPEVTQTPSHQVTQMGQEVILRCVPISNHLYFYWYRQILGQKVEFLVSFYNNEISEKSEIFDDQFSVERPDGSNFTLKIRSTKLEDSAMYFCASSERLSGQGQRGYTFGSGTRLTVV.

The chain joins TRBV4-1 to TRBJ2-1; D remains unclear. The CDR3 runs to 13 residues. Trimming removed 0 bases at V and 8 bases at J, with 8 bases between. Germline CDR1 MGHRA, CDR2 YSYEKL. CDR3 DNA: TGCGCCAGCAGCCAAGATCCTTCGGATGAGCAGTTCTTC. Its translation: CASSQDPSDEQFF.

The rearrangement joins TRBV5-4 to TRBJ2-2, with TRBD1 matching 8 bases. This CDR3 region has 15 residues. CDR1 is SGHNT, CDR2 YYREEE, per germline (reference sequence). V shed 1 base, J shed 6 bases, and the junction held 5 bases outside the gene matches. The CDR3 sequence: CASSLRTGIPGELFF. DNA for the CDR3: TGTGCCAGCAGCTTGAGGACAGGGATCCCCGGGGAGCTGTTTTTT.

This chain uses TRBV7-2 with TRBJ2-1; TRBD1 aligns across 10 bases. The CDR3 is made up of 16 amino acids. Trimming cost V 3 bases and J 7 bases; bases outside gene matches: 9. Germline CDR1 SGHTA, CDR2 FQGNSA. CDR3 DNA: TGTGCCAGCAGCTTTTCAGGGACAGGGGCCCTTAATGAGCAGTTCTTC. Translated, it gives CASSFSGTGALNEQFF.

V gene TRBV5-1 combines with J gene TRBJ2-1; 10 bases fit TRBD1. The CDR3 has 15 amino acids. Germline V gene lookup returns CDR1 SGHRS and CDR2 YFSETQ. Losses at the gene ends were 3 bases for V and 6 bases for J; bases not matched to a gene: 6. CDR3 sequence (DNA): TGCGCCAGCAGCTCGGCGGGACAGGGGCTCAATGAGCAGTTCTTC. As protein: CASSSAGQGLNEQFF.

This clone was observed a single time. The chain links TRBV5-1 to TRBJ2-3; the match to TRBD1 covers 7 bases. The CDR3 is made up of 15 amino acids. CDR1 is SGHRS, CDR2 YFSETQ, per germline. J gave up 1 base and V 3 bases, and 5 bases lay outside the gene matches. The CDR3 protein is CASSSTGEGTDTQYF. Written as DNA, the CDR3 is TGCGCCAGCAGCTCTACAGGGGAAGGCACAGATACGCAGTATTTT.